The next 3 T cell receptor beta chains were all read from a single sample in a study of technical replicates of blood from a few donors. Clones were sequenced by immunoSEQ multiplex PCR, and TCRdb holds only the in-frame ones, with some missing. The data hold roughly 72,000 clones, with 92% observed a single time. The sample comprised T cells isolated from PBMCs. The receptors were sampled from a human donor in good health.

The chain recombines TRBV5-1 with TRBJ1-1, with TRBD1 matching 7 bases. From germline, CDR1 is SGHRS and CDR2 YFSETQ. V lost 3 bases, J lost 0 bases, and 2 bases stayed unmatched. This CDR3 has 14 amino acids. The CDR3 loop is CASSSGGMNTEAFF. CDR3 in DNA: TGCGCCAGCAGCTCAGGGGGAATGAACACTGAAGCTTTCTTT.

The chain has TRBV6-1 and TRBJ2-2, with D hard to call. Per the germline V gene, CDR1 is MNHNS and CDR2 is SASEGT. Trimming left V 7 bases short and J 3 bases short, with 12 bases between. This CDR3 has 14 amino acids. The CDR3 region has the DNA TGTGCCAGCAATCGAGCGCATTACACCGGGGAGCTGTTTTTT. This codes for CASNRAHYTGELFF.

This chain links TRBV7-3 with TRBJ2-2, with TRBD2 matching 11 bases. The CDR3 loop spans 16 amino acids. J lost 6 bases, V lost 4 bases, and 7 bases had no gene match. Germline assignment: CDR1 SGHTA and CDR2 FQGTGA. The CDR3 reads CASSSDILAGAGELFF. CDR3 coding DNA: TGTGCCAGCAGCTCGGACATACTAGCGGGAGCCGGGGAGCTGTTTTTT.